Each of the 3 T cell receptor beta chains below was sequenced from the same sample in a study of OX40 agonist ivuxolimab in advanced cancers. The library was made by the immunoSEQ multiplex PCR assay. TCRdb retrieved this table from immuneACCESS and kept in-frame rearrangements only. Not all clones are present; in checked studies, unresolved V genes account for under half, and no reason is known for the remainder. In this sample the table shows approximately 32,000 clones, about nine tenths of which occur a single time. The ten largest clonotypes hold about 35% of the sample. Sequenced here: CD4+ or CD8+ T cells sorted from blood, sampled in a trial of the OX40 agonist ivuxolimab. These receptors were obtained from an adult with an advanced solid tumor such as melanoma, head and neck, liver or kidney cancer.

The chain employs TRBV11-2 and TRBJ2-2, with no clear D. Germline CDR1 is SGHAT and CDR2 is FQNNGV. The CDR3 has 15 amino acids. With 3 bases removed from V and 4 bases from J, the gap between germline ends came to 12 bases. CDR3 nucleotides: TGTGCCAGCAGCTTGGAAGGGTTGGGCACCGGGGAGCTGTTTTTT. Amino acids: CASSLEGLGTGELFF.

The rearrangement joins TRBV27 to TRBJ1-2; 8 nucleotides line up with TRBD1. The germline V gene has CDR1 MNHEY and CDR2 SMNVEV (reference sequence). The J segment lost 4 bases and the V segment lost 6 bases, leaving 4 bases of the junction unmatched. This CDR3 contains 13 residues. CDR3 loop: CASRDRVGYGYTF. The CDR3 DNA sequence: TGTGCCAGCAGGGACAGGGTGGGCTATGGCTACACCTTC.

The chain uses TRBV5-1 and TRBJ2-2; perhaps D is TRBD1 or TRBD2 (5 bases each). Germline CDR1 SGHRS, CDR2 YFSETQ. V was cut by 2 bases and J by 4 bases, with 18 bases left in between. CDR3 length: 17 residues. CDR3 sequence reads: CASSFAHSRGSTGELFF. The CDR3 DNA reads as TGCGCCAGCAGCTTCGCTCACTCGAGGGGATCCACCGGGGAGCTGTTTTTT.